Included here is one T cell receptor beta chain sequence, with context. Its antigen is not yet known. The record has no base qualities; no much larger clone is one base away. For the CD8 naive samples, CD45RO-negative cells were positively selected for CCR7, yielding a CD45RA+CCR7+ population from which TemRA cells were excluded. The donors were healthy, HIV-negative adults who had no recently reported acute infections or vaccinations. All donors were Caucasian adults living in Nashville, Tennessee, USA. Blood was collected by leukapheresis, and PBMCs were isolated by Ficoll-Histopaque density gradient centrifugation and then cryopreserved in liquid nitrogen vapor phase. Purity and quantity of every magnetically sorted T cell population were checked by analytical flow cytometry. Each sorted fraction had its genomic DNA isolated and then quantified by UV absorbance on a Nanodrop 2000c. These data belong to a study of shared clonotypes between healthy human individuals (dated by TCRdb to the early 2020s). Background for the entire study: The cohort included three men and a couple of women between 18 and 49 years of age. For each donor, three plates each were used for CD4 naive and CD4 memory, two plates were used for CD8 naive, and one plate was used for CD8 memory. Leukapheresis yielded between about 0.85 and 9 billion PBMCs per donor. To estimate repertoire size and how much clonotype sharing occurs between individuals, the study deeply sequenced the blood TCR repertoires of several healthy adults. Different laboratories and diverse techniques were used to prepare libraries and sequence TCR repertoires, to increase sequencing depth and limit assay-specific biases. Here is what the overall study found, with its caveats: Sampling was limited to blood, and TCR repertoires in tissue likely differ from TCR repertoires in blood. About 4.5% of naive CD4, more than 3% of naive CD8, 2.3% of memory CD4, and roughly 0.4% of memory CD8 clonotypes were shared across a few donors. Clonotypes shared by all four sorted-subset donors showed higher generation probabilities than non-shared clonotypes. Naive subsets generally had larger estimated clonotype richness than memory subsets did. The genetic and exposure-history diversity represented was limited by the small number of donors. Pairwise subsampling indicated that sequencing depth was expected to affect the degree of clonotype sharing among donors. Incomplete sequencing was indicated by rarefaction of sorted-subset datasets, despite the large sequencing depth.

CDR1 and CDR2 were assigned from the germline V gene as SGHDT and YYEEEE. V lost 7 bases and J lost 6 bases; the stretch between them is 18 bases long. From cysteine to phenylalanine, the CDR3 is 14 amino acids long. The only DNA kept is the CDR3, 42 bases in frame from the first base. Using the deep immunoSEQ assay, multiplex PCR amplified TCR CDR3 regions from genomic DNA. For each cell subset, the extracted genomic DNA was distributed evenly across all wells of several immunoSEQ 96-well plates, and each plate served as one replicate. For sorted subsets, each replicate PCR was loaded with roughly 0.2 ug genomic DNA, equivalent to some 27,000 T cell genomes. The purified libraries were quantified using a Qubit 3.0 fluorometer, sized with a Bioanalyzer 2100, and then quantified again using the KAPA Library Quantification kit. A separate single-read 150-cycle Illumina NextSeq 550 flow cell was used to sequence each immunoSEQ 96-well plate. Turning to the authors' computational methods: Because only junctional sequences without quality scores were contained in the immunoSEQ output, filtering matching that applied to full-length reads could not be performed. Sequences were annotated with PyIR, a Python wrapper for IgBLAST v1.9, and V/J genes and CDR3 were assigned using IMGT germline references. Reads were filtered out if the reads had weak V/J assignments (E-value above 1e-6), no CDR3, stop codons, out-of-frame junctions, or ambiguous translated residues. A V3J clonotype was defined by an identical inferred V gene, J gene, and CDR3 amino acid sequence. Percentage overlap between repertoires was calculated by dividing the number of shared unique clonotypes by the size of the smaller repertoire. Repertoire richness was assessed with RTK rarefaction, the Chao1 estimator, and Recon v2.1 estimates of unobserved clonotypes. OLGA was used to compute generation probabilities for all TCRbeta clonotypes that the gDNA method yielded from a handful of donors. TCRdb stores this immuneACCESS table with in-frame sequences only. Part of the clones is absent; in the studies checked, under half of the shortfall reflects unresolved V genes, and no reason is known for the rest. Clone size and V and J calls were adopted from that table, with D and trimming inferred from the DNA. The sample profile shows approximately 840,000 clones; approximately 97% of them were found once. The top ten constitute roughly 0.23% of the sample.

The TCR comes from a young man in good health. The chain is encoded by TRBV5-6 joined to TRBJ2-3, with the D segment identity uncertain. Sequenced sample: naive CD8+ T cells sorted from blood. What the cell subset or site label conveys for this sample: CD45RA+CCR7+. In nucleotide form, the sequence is TGTGCCAGCTCGGGTCCCCCCGAGCCTGATACGCAGTATTTT. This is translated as CASSGPPEPDTQYF. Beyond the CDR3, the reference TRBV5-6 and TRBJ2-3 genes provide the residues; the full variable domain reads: DAGVTQSPTHLIKTRGQQVTLRCSPKSGHDTVSWYQQALGQGPQFIFQYYEEEERQRGNFPDRFSGHQFPNYSSELNVNALLLGDSALYLCASSGPPEPDTQYFGPGTRLTVL.